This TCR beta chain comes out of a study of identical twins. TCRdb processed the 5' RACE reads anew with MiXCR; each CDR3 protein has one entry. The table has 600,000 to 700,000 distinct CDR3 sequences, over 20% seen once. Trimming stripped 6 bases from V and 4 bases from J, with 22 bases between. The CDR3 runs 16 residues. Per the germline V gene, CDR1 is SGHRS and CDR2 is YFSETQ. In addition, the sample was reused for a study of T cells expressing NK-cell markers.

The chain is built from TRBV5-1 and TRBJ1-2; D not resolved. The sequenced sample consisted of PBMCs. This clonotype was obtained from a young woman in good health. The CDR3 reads CASTLGGGRQIYGYTF. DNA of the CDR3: TGCGCCAGCACCCTTGGAGGCGGCAGACAAATCTATGGCTACACCTTC.